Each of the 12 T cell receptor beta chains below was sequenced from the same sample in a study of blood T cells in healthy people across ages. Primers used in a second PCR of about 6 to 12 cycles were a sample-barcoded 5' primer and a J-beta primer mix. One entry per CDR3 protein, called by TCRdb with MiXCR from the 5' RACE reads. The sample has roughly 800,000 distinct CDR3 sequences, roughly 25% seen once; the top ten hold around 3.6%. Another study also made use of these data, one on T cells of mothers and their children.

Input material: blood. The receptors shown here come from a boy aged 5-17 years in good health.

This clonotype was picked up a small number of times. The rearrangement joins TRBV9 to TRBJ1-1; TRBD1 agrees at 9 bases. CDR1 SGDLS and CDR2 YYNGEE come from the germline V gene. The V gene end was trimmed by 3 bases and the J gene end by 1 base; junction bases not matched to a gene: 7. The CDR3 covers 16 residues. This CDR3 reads CASSEGTGPKNTEAFF. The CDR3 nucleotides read TGTGCCAGCAGCGAGGGGACAGGGCCAAAGAACACTGAAGCTTTCTTT.

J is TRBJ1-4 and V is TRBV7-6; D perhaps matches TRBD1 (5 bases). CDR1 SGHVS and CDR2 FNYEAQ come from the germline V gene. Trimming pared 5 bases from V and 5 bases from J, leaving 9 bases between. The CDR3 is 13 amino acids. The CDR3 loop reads CASSGTFNEKLFF. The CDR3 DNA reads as TGTGCCAGCAGCGGGACTTTCAATGAAAAACTGTTTTTT.

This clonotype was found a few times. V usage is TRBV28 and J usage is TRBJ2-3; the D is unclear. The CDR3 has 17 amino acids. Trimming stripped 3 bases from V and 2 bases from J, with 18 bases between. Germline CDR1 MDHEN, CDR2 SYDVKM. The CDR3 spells CASSLLWTESYTDTQYF. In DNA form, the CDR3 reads TGTGCCAGCAGTTTGTTATGGACCGAAAGCTACACAGATACGCAGTATTTT.

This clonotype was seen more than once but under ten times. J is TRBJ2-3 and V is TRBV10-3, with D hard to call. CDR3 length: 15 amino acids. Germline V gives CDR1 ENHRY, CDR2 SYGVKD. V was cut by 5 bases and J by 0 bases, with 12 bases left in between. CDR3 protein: CAISSPTDSTDTQYF. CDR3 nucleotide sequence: TGTGCCATCAGTTCTCCCACTGATAGCACAGATACGCAGTATTTT.

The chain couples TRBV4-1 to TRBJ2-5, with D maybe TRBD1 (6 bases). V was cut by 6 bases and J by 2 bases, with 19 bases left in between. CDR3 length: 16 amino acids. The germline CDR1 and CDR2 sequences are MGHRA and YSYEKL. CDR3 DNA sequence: TGCGCCAGCAGTCCACTGGGAGCAGGGACACAAGAGACCCAGTACTTC. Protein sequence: CASSPLGAGTQETQYF.

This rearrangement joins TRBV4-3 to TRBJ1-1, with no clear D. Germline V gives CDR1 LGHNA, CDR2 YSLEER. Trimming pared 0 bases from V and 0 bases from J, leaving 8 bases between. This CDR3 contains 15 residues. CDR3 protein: CASSQDPAMNTEAFF. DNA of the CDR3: TGCGCCAGCAGCCAAGATCCGGCGATGAACACTGAAGCTTTCTTT.

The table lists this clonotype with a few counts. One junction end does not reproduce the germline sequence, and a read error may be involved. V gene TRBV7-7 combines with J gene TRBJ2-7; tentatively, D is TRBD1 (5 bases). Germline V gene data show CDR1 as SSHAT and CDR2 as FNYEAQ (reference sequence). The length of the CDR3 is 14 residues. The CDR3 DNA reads TGTGCTAGCAGCCCGGGCCCCGGACACAACGAGCAGTACTTC. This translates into CASSPGPGHNEQYF.

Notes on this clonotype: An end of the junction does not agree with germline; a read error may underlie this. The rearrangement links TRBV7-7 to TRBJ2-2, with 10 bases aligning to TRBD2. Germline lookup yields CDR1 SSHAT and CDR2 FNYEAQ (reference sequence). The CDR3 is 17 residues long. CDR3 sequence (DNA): TGTGCTAGCAGCTTAGAGCGGCTAGCGGGAGTCTCCGGGGAGCTGTTTTTT. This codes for CASSLERLAGVSGELFF.

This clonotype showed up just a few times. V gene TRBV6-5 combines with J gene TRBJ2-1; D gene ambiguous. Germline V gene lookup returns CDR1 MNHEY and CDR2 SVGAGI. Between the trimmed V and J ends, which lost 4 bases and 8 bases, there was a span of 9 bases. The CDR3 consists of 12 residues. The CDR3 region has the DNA TGTGCCAGCAGTTCGAGCTGGGATGAGCAGTTCTTC. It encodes CASSSSWDEQFF.

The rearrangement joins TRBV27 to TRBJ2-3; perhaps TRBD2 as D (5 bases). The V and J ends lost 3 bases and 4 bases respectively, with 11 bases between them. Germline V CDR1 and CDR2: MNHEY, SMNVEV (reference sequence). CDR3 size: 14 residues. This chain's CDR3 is CASSFGRGSDTQYF. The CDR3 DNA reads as TGTGCCAGCAGTTTTGGAAGAGGGTCAGATACGCAGTATTTT.

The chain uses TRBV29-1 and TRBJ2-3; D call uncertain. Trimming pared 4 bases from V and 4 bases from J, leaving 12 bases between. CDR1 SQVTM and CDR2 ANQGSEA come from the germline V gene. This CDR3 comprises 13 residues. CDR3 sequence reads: CSVASAVPDTQYF. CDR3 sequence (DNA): TGCAGCGTTGCCTCTGCGGTACCAGATACGCAGTATTTT.

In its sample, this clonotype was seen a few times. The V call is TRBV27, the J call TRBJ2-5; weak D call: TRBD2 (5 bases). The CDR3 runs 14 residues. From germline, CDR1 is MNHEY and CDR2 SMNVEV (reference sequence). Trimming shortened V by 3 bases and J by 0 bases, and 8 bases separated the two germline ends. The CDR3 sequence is CASSFVGDQETQYF. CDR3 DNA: TGTGCCAGCAGTTTTGTCGGGGACCAAGAGACCCAGTACTTC.